Listed here are 19 T cell receptor beta chains from one sample, sequenced in a study of blood T cell repertoires in COVID-19. Generated by immunoSEQ multiplex PCR, the TCRdb table keeps only in-frame clones and is missing some. The table has about 200,000 clones, just under 85% seen once; the top ten hold approximately 0.97%. Material: peripheral blood. These receptor sequences come from a man in his 60s with COVID-19, enrolled during active disease.

J is TRBJ2-7 and V is TRBV6-5; weak D call: TRBD2 (5 bases). The CDR3 sequence is 14 residues long. Germline loops: CDR1 MNHEY, CDR2 SVGAGI. Trimming stripped 6 bases from V and 2 bases from J, with 14 bases between. CDR3 loop: CASSKLGPPYEQYF. The CDR3 coding sequence is TGTGCCAGCAGCAAACTAGGACCACCCTACGAGCAGTACTTC.

This rearrangement joins TRBV19 to TRBJ1-2, with TRBD1 matching 9 bases. Per germline, CDR1 LNHDA and CDR2 SQIVND (reference sequence). The ends lost 5 bases at V and 3 bases at J; junction bases unmatched: 7. This CDR3 region has 15 residues. The CDR3 loop is CASSLLRQGDYGYTF. Here the CDR3 DNA reads TGTGCCAGTAGTCTCTTGAGACAGGGGGACTATGGCTACACCTTC.

In this sample, this clone turned up a few times. The rearrangement links TRBV7-8 to TRBJ1-6; TRBD1 matches 9 bases. Looked up from germline, CDR1 is SGHVS and CDR2 is FQNEAQ. V was clipped by 5 bases and J by 13 bases; unmatched bases: 12. CDR3 length equals 15 residues. This CDR3 is CASSRALTGGAPLHF. CDR3 sequence (DNA): TGTGCCAGCAGCCGAGCTTTGACAGGGGGTGCGCCCCTCCACTTT.

The chain has TRBV2 and TRBJ2-7, with D perhaps matching TRBD1 (6 bases). Germline V lookup: CDR1 SNHLY, CDR2 FYNNEI. The CDR3 length is 15 residues. The V and J ends lost 7 bases and 1 base respectively, with 17 bases between them. The CDR3 DNA sequence: TGTGCCAGCACCTGGGACACCGGAGTATCCTACGAGCAGTACTTC. The encoded protein is CASTWDTGVSYEQYF.

The genes are TRBV3-1 (or the pseudogene TRBV3-2) and TRBJ1-1; D call uncertain. Trimming pared 4 bases from V and 1 base from J, leaving 7 bases between. Germline CDR1 reads LGHDT; CDR2 reads YNNKEL (reference sequence). The CDR3 is 13 residues long. The CDR3 spells CASSPFRNTEAFF. In DNA, the CDR3 is TGTGCCAGCAGCCCATTCAGGAACACTGAAGCTTTCTTT.

This clone appeared a single time. At one boundary the junction diverges from the germline segment, which might be a read error. The chain uses TRBV6-4 and TRBJ1-2; the D is unclear. CDR1 is MRHNA and CDR2 is SNTAGT in the germline V gene. The CDR3 has 13 amino acids. CDR3 protein: CASRIQSDYGYTF. The CDR3 coding sequence is TGTGCCAGCAGGATCCAATCCGACTACGGCTACACCTTC.

The rearrangement uses TRBV11-2 and TRBJ1-2; TRBD1 aligns across 11 bases. From germline, CDR1 is SGHAT and CDR2 FQNNGV. CDR3 length equals 17 residues. J lost 8 bases, V lost 5 bases, and 16 bases had no gene match. The CDR3 region has the DNA TGTGCCAGCAGCCTCCGGACAGGGGGCGTTAGTATGGGCGGCTACACCTTC. Translation gives CASSLRTGGVSMGGYTF.

The chain links TRBV30 to TRBJ2-7; D not resolved. The CDR3 loop spans 11 amino acids. Trimming took 4 bases from V and 5 from J, leaving 9 bases between them. Looked up from germline, CDR1 is GTSNPN and CDR2 is SVGIG (reference sequence). The CDR3 loop is CAWTGLNEQYF. The DNA for the CDR3 is TGTGCCTGGACAGGTCTAAACGAGCAGTACTTC. The full variable domain, rest sourced from reference TRBV30 and TRBJ2-7, is SQTIHQWPATLVQPVGSPLSLECTVEGTSNPNLYWYRQAAGRGLQLLFYSVGIGQISSEVPQNLSASRPQDRQFILSSKKLLLSDSGFYLCAWTGLNEQYFGPGTRLTVT.

The rearrangement uses TRBV27 and TRBJ2-3; TRBD2 aligns across 9 bases. The ends lost 5 bases at V and 4 bases at J; junction bases unmatched: 7. This CDR3 contains 15 residues. CDR1 and CDR2 (germline): MNHEY, SMNVEV (reference sequence). The CDR3 DNA reads as TGTGCCAGCAGTCCATTAGCGGGAGTTCCAGATACGCAGTATTTT. Protein: CASSPLAGVPDTQYF.

V is TRBV27 and J is TRBJ1-1; no firm D call. Between the trimmed V and J ends, which lost 5 bases and 5 bases, there was a span of 12 bases. Germline V CDR1 and CDR2: MNHEY, SMNVEV (reference sequence). The CDR3 totals 13 residues. This chain's CDR3 is CASSPRPGTEAFF. The CDR3 bases are TGTGCCAGCAGTCCTAGGCCTGGGACTGAAGCTTTCTTT.

The chain links TRBV19 to TRBJ2-7, with D possibly TRBD1 on 5 matching bases. This CDR3 is built from 13 residues. Germline assignment: CDR1 LNHDA and CDR2 SQIVND (reference sequence). V dropped 4 bases and J dropped 4 bases, with 11 bases sitting between them. Written as DNA, the CDR3 is TGTGCCAGTAGTAAGGCAGGGAATTACGAGCAGTACTTC. Its protein product is CASSKAGNYEQYF.

The chain is built from TRBV5-1 and TRBJ2-1; 9 nucleotides agree with TRBD2. This CDR3 region has 15 residues. V lost 4 bases to trimming and J lost 0 bases; unmatched junction nucleotides: 2. Germline V CDR1 and CDR2: SGHRS, YFSETQ. The CDR3 DNA reads as TGCGCCAGCAGCCCACTAGCGGGCTCCTACAATGAGCAGTTCTTC. Translating gives CASSPLAGSYNEQFF.

The rearrangement uses TRBV30 and TRBJ1-6; no definite D call. Trimming cost V 1 base and J 0 bases, with 10 bases left between them. CDR3 length: 16 amino acids. The germline gives CDR1 GTSNPN, CDR2 SVGIG (reference sequence). The CDR3: CAWSASRVSYNSPLHF. The CDR3 bases are TGTGCCTGGAGTGCCTCCCGGGTCTCCTATAATTCACCCCTCCACTTT.

This chain uses TRBV10-2 with TRBJ2-5; no clear D. Germline CDR1 reads WSHSY; CDR2 reads SAAADI. V was cut by 3 bases and J by 4 bases, with 9 bases left in between. The CDR3 contains 13 residues. CDR3 DNA sequence: TGCGCCAGCAGTGATCGACACGGAGAGACCCAGTACTTC. Translated, it gives CASSDRHGETQYF.

This clone was detected once. The chain joins TRBV6-2 or TRBV6-3 to TRBJ2-3, with D tentatively TRBD2 (6 bases). With 2 bases removed from V and 2 bases from J, the gap between germline ends came to 14 bases. Per the germline V gene, CDR1 is MNHEY and CDR2 is SVGEGT. This CDR3 has 16 residues. The CDR3 DNA follows: TGTGCCAGCAGTTACCGGAGGGGAGCGGTCACAGATACGCAGTATTTT. Its translation is CASSYRRGAVTDTQYF.

V is TRBV6-1 and J is TRBJ2-5; D ambiguous. The CDR3 is 14 amino acids. Trimming took off 2 bases at V and 0 bases at J, with 7 bases between the two ends. Germline CDR1 is MNHNS and CDR2 is SASEGT. CDR3 coding DNA: TGTGCCAGCAGTGAAATTCAGTACCAAGAGACCCAGTACTTC. This gives the protein CASSEIQYQETQYF.

J is TRBJ1-5 and V is TRBV4-2; no clear D gene. This CDR3 spans 14 amino acids. V shed 1 base and J shed 4 bases, with 8 bases lying between them. Germline V gene lookup returns CDR1 LGHNA and CDR2 YNFKEQ. The CDR3 loop is CASSQVTDNQPQHF. The CDR3 coding sequence is TGTGCCAGCAGCCAAGTCACAGATAATCAGCCCCAGCATTTT.

The chain carries TRBV3-1 (or the pseudogene TRBV3-2) and TRBJ1-2; D possibly corresponds to TRBD1 (6 bases). Between the trimmed V and J ends, which lost 4 bases and 2 bases, there was a span of 8 bases. CDR3 length equals 13 residues. The V gene's germline CDR1 is LGHDT and CDR2 YNNKEL (reference sequence). CDR3 coding DNA: TGTGCCAGCAGCCGGACAGAGAACTATGGCTACACCTTC. This codes for CASSRTENYGYTF.

The chain combines TRBV15 with TRBJ2-7; maybe TRBD1 (5 bases). This CDR3 spans 14 amino acids. CDR1 and CDR2 (germline): LNHNV, YYDKDF (reference sequence). V gave up 2 bases and J gave up 0 bases, with 8 bases separating them. The CDR3 protein is CATSRQGSSYEQYF. The CDR3 DNA follows: TGTGCCACCAGCAGACAGGGAAGCTCCTACGAGCAGTACTTC.